This T cell receptor (beta chain) was profiled in a study of beta chain features in type 1 diabetes. Study as a whole: Patients shared similar age, gender and cell yields with healthy donors.

This clone was detected only a few times. The antigen is unknown. One end of the junction is discordant with germline, which a read error may explain. This CDR3 is 16 amino acids long. Germline CDR1 and CDR2: MNHNY and SVGAGI (reference sequence). Study-wide points: In all four CD4+ subsets, TCRB CDR3 length was significantly, moderately reduced in type 1 diabetes. Because the template was cDNA, high-expressing cells might be over-represented.

What was sequenced were expressed TCRB transcripts, since all of the isolated RNA had been reverse transcribed. The protocol was immunoSEQ multiplex PCR, while the TCRdb copy is restricted to in-frame clones and leaves out a portion. Of some 190,000 clones listed, under 9.5% are singletons. Only one heparinised blood draw was taken per donor, and its volume averaged roughly 0.12 L. Naive, central memory, regulatory and stem cell-like memory cells within the CD4+ compartment were sorted using CD45RO/CCR7/CD25/CD127/CD95/CD27. The clonotype comes from a man younger than 35 with type 1 diabetes. Material for sequencing was central memory CD4+ T cells from blood. The chain links TRBV6-6 to TRBJ2-6; 7 bases agree with TRBD2. As DNA, the CDR3 is TGTGCCAGCAGTTACTCGATCGTTGGGGGGGGCAACGTCCTGACTTTC. Translated, it gives CASSYSIVGGGNVLTF.